The following is a T cell receptor beta chain sequence with its context. Its target is unknown. This table comes from immunoSEQ multiplex PCR, and its TCRdb copy is limited to in-frame clones, with some not included. This table has 100,000 to 120,000 clones, 89% appearing once. These data belong to a study of PD-1 blockade in classical Hodgkin lymphoma. Whole-study results and caveats: It was CD4+ TCR diversity, not CD8+, that rose significantly by C4D1. Relative to healthy donors, newly diagnosed patients reportedly had lower baseline TCR diversity, which was reported as lower still in relapsed/refractory patients.

CDR1 is GTSNPN, CDR2 SVGIG, per germline (reference sequence). Trimming pared 1 base from V and 6 bases from J, leaving 4 bases between. The CDR3 is made up of 12 amino acids. Time point here: cycle 4 day 1 (C4D1), after more than 5 weeks of nivolumab. All patients experienced relapse after autologous stem cell transplantation, and brentuximab vedotin exposure was variable. Complete response, partial response or progressive disease constituted the best responses recorded. The chain has TRBV30 and TRBJ1-6; D ambiguous. Here the sequenced sample was peripheral blood mononuclear cells (PBMCs), taken before the fourth cycle of nivolumab. The sequence came from a human donor with classical Hodgkin lymphoma. CDR3 sequence: CAWSGGNSPLHF. The CDR3 nucleotides are TGTGCCTGGAGTGGTGGTAATTCACCCCTCCACTTT.